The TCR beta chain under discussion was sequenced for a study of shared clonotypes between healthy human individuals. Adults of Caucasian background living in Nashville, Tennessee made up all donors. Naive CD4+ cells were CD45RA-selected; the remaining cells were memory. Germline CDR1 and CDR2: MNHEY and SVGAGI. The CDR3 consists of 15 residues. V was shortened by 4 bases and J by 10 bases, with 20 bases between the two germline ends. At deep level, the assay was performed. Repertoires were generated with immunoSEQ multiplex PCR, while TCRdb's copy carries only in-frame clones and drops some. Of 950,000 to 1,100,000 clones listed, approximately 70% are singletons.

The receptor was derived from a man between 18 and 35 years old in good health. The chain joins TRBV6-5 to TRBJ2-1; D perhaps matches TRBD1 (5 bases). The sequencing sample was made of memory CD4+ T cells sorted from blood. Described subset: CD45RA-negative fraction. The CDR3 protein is CASSSYAGNELEQFF. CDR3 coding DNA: TGTGCCAGCAGTTCATATGCAGGGAATGAGTTGGAGCAGTTCTTC.